The clone carrying this T cell receptor beta chain was found many times. Its antigen is currently unknown. This entry belongs to a study of glioma-infiltrating T cells. Study results and caveats: Gliomas, especially low-grade, showed above-expected tissue-blood divergence; non-neoplastic patients showed below. CDR3 overlap between tissue and blood was very small.

Amplification of TCR alpha and beta CDR3 regions from RNA used iRepertoire nested multiplex PCR. Via MiXCR, TCRdb re-called the multiplex PCR reads, giving one row per CDR3 protein. The table lists tens of thousands of distinct CDR3 sequences, about 23% of them singletons. Germline lookup yields CDR1 MGHRA and CDR2 YSYEKL. J lost 5 bases, V lost 4 bases, and 4 bases had no gene match. The CDR3 loop spans 15 amino acids. The sequence came from a human donor with low-grade glioma or glioblastoma, undergoing nonglioma brain surgery, or in good health (not recorded which). The V and J genes are TRBV4-1 and TRBJ1-3; 11 bases agree with TRBD1. Sample: glioma tissue, nonneoplastic brain tissue, or PBMCs (not recorded which). CDR3 region: CASSPGQGARNTIYF. The CDR3 DNA is TGCGCCAGCAGCCCAGGACAGGGGGCGCGAAACACCATATATTTT.